This TCR beta chain stems from a study of blood T cell repertoires in COVID-19. Looking at the study overall: The United States, Italy and Spain supplied acute and convalescent COVID-19 samples. T cells, B-cell-depleted T cells, or PBMCs provided the cDNA or gDNA that served as material.

Original analysis: Amplification from reference gene primers served as the basis for estimated nucleated cell counts. Assay used: immunoSEQ multiplex PCR; TCRdb lists only in-frame clones, some missing. Clone size and V and J calls were adopted from that table, with D and trimming inferred from the DNA. Among approximately 70,000 clones listed, 70% to 85% were seen once. Trimming took 4 bases from V and 7 from J, leaving 21 bases between them. The V gene's germline CDR1 is SGHRS and CDR2 YFSETQ. This CDR3 has 15 amino acids. The clonotype was recovered from a man in his 60s with active or convalescent COVID-19. The chain joins TRBV5-1 to TRBJ2-7, with a possible D match to TRBD2 (6 bases). Sample: peripheral blood. The CDR3 DNA follows: TGCGCCAGCAGCGGAAAAGCGGGTCCCTCGGGGGAGCAGTACTTC. It translates to CASSGKAGPSGEQYF.